This is a list of T cell receptor beta chains from one sample in a study of CD8 T cells in Susac syndrome. TCRdb recomputed calls from the immunoSEQ multiplex PCR reads with MiXCR, one row per CDR3 protein. The top ten clones hold 0.15% to 0.2% of a sample with 200,000 or so distinct CDR3 sequences, approximately 95% of them seen once. Sequencing was carried out using CD8+ T cells from PBMCs. The receptors here all came from a human donor with Susac syndrome. Each CDR3 is given with its conserved first and last residue. The order of the fields is clone size, V gene, D gene, J gene, CDR3 DNA, CDR3 protein. D genes are given only for firm matches. Size is omitted from some rows. Given values are once, few, many or a class for expanded clones.

NA	TRBV20-1	TRBD1	TRBJ1-2	TGCAGTGCTCGGACAGGGGGTTCTGACGGCTACACCTTC	CSARTGGSDGYTF
NA	TRBV28	TRBD1	TRBJ1-5	TGTGCCAGCAGTTCGGACAGGGGGAGGGGGTTCGGTCAGCCCCAGCATTTT	CASSSDRGRGFGQPQHF
NA	TRBV23-1	NA	TRBJ1-1	TGCGCCAGCAGTCACAAAGATCCCAGGGAAGCTTTCTTT	CASSHKDPREAFF
once	TRBV20-1	TRBD1	TRBJ1-6	TGCAGTGCACCGAATCAGGGGGCGTTGGATTCACCCCTCCACTTT	CSAPNQGALDSPLHF
NA	TRBV7-9	TRBD1	TRBJ2-5	TGTGCCAGCAGCCACGGACAGGGTCAAGAGACCCAGTACTTC	CASSHGQGQETQYF
NA	TRBV5-4	NA	TRBJ1-3	TGTGCCAGCACTCGCGGGGGGAGCTCTGGAAACACCATATATTTT	CASTRGGSSGNTIYF
NA	TRBV12-5	NA	TRBJ1-3	TGTGCTAGTGGTTCAGGACAAGCGGGAAACACCATATATTTT	CASGSGQAGNTIYF
NA	TRBV9	NA	TRBJ2-2	TGTGCCAGCAGCGGCCGGGACCTCACCGGGGAGCTGTTTTTT	CASSGRDLTGELFF
NA	TRBV12-3/TRBV12-4	TRBD1	TRBJ2-2	TGTGCCAGCAGTTCCCGGGACAGCTACCCGACCGGGGAGCTGTTTTTT	CASSSRDSYPTGELFF
NA	TRBV29-1	TRBD2	TRBJ2-1	TGCAGCGTTGGGTCTCGCGGGGGGAGCAATGAGCAGTTCTTC	CSVGSRGGSNEQFF
NA	TRBV7-6	NA	TRBJ2-3	TGTGCCAGCAGCGCCCGGTTGGACACAGATACGCAGTATTTT	CASSARLDTDTQYF
NA	TRBV5-1	NA	TRBJ2-7	TGCGCCAGCAGCTTGGAACTCAACCTGGAGCAGTACTTC	CASSLELNLEQYF
NA	TRBV25-1	TRBD1	TRBJ1-2	TGTGCCAGCAGTGAAGCAGGGGGGGGGCCCCATGGCTACACCTTC	CASSEAGGGPHGYTF
NA	TRBV9	NA	TRBJ1-2	TGTGCCAGCAGCGTAGCGAGGTCAGGGGAGAGATATGGCTACACCTTC	CASSVARSGERYGYTF
NA	TRBV9	NA	TRBJ2-7	TGTGCCAGCAGTGTCGGAAGCTCCTACGAGCAGTACTTC	CASSVGSSYEQYF
NA	TRBV9	TRBD2	TRBJ2-1	TGTGCCAGCAGCAAATCTAGCGGGGGGATAAATGAGCAGTTCTTC	CASSKSSGGINEQFF
once	TRBV6-6	TRBD1	TRBJ2-2	TGTGCCAGCAGTTTAGGGACAGGCCGGAACGGGGAGCTGTTTTTT	CASSLGTGRNGELFF
NA	TRBV6-4	NA	TRBJ1-5	TGTGCCAGCAGTACCAACGTGGATCAGCCCCAGCATTTT	CASSTNVDQPQHF
NA	TRBV29-1	TRBD1	TRBJ2-1	TGCAGCGTTGAGTCGGGACAGGGGCACAATGAGCAGTTCTTC	CSVESGQGHNEQFF
NA	TRBV27	NA	TRBJ1-4	TGTGCCAGCAGTGTGGGACCTCGGGATGAAAAACTGTTTTTT	CASSVGPRDEKLFF
NA	TRBV2	NA	TRBJ2-5	TGTGCCAGCAGCGTCACCCTTATACAGGAGACCCAGTACTTC	CASSVTLIQETQYF
NA	TRBV20-1	NA	TRBJ1-5	TGCAGTGCTAGAGATCGCCAGGCCTACAATCAGCCCCAGCATTTT	CSARDRQAYNQPQHF
NA	TRBV19	TRBD2	TRBJ2-1	TGTGCCAGTAGTAGGGGCGGGGGGGGCTACAATGAGCAGTTCTTC	CASSRGGGGYNEQFF
NA	TRBV4-1	NA	TRBJ2-7	TGCGCCAGCAGCCTTAAGTGGGGGATCTCCTACGAGCAGTACTTC	CASSLKWGISYEQYF
NA	TRBV5-6	TRBD1	TRBJ1-5	TGTGCCAGCAGCTCGGACAGGGGGAATCAGCCCCAGCATTTT	CASSSDRGNQPQHF
NA	TRBV3-1	NA	TRBJ2-2	TGTGCCAGCAGCCCCCGGAAGGGACCCTCGAACACCGGGGAGCTGTTTTTT	CASSPRKGPSNTGELFF
NA	TRBV5-6	NA	TRBJ2-7	TGTGCCAGCAGCACTCTTGGACAGTACTACGAGCAGTACTTC	CASSTLGQYYEQYF
NA	TRBV18	NA	TRBJ2-1	TGTGCCAGCTCACCATCTGATGAGCAGTTCTTC	CASSPSDEQFF
NA	TRBV13	NA	TRBJ2-7	TGTGCCAGCAGCTTAGGGGCCACCGAGCAGTACTTC	CASSLGATEQYF
NA	TRBV20-1	NA	TRBJ1-1	TGCAGTGCTCTTCGACAGGCGGCTGAAGCTTTCTTT	CSALRQAAEAFF
NA	TRBV20-1	NA	TRBJ2-7	TGCAGTGCCCGATTTGGCTGGGACTACGAGCAGTACTTC	CSARFGWDYEQYF
NA	TRBV27	NA	TRBJ2-7	TGTGCCAGCAGACCACTAGCTGACGGGCCGACTAGCTACGAGCAGTACTTC	CASRPLADGPTSYEQYF
NA	TRBV4-1	NA	TRBJ1-2	TGCGCCAGCAGCCAAGGGGTAGGAGAGGAAAACTATGGCTACACCTTC	CASSQGVGEENYGYTF
NA	TRBV7-9	NA	TRBJ1-1	TGTGCCAGCAGCCAATCTATGGAAGCTTTCTTT	CASSQSMEAFF
NA	TRBV12-3/TRBV12-4	NA	TRBJ1-5	TGTGCCAGCACCGCTGACAGCAATCAGCCCCAGCATTTT	CASTADSNQPQHF
NA	TRBV5-1	NA	TRBJ2-2	TGCGCCAGCAGCTTCAGGACCGGGGAGCTGTTTTTT	CASSFRTGELFF
NA	TRBV6-5	NA	TRBJ1-5	TGTGCCAGCAGACTGACCCCGGAGTCACAGCCCCAGCATTTT	CASRLTPESQPQHF
NA	TRBV6-1	NA	TRBJ2-3	TGTGCCAGCAGGAAGGAGTTTAGCACAGATACGCAGTATTTT	CASRKEFSTDTQYF
NA	TRBV20-1	NA	TRBJ2-5	TGCAGTGCCCCGAGGACGGGAGAAACCCAGTACTTC	CSAPRTGETQYF
NA	TRBV4-2	NA	TRBJ1-1	TGTGCCAGCAGCCCATCGATGTACACTGAAGCTTTCTTT	CASSPSMYTEAFF
NA	TRBV29-1	TRBD1	TRBJ1-3	TGCAGCGTTGAAGATCTCGGGACAGGGGGAAACACCATATATTTT	CSVEDLGTGGNTIYF
NA	TRBV25-1	TRBD2	TRBJ2-2	TGTGCCAGCTCTATAGCGGGACACCCCGGGGAGCTGTTTTTT	CASSIAGHPGELFF
NA	TRBV28	TRBD2	TRBJ2-1	TGTGCCAGCAGTCTCCCGGGACTAGAAGGACCAAACTCCTACAATGAGCAGTTCTTC	CASSLPGLEGPNSYNEQFF
NA	TRBV15	TRBD1	TRBJ1-5	TGTGCCACCAGCAGAGATGTATACCGGGACAGCAAAAGGGTCGATCAGCCCCAGCATTTT	CATSRDVYRDSKRVDQPQHF
NA	TRBV7-8	TRBD2	TRBJ2-6	TGTGCCAGCAGCTCAGAGGGGACTAGCGCTGGGGCCAACGTCCTGACTTTC	CASSSEGTSAGANVLTF
NA	TRBV7-9	TRBD1	TRBJ1-3	TGTGCCAGCAGCTCAAAGGGGGACAGGCGATTCAGAAACACCATATATTTT	CASSSKGDRRFRNTIYF
NA	TRBV2	TRBD1	TRBJ1-2	TGTGCCAGCAGTGAAGCGACGACAGGGAAACAAAGCTATGGCTACACCTTC	CASSEATTGKQSYGYTF
NA	TRBV20-1	TRBD2	TRBJ2-1	TGCAGTGCTAGATCGCTAGCGGGTTACAATGAGCAGTTCTTC	CSARSLAGYNEQFF